Each of the 29 T cell receptor beta chains below was sequenced from the same sample in a study of beta chain features in type 1 diabetes. Of the isolated RNA, all was reverse transcribed, and so the sequenced material was expressed TCRB transcripts. Here immunoSEQ multiplex PCR was the method, and the copy in TCRdb shows in-frame clones only, minus some. The sample shows under 900,000 clones, 15% to 20% of them seen only once. Material: naive CD4+ T cells from blood. The source of these receptors is a woman aged 18-30 years in good health.

As for this clone: Other DNA variants within this sample encode the same CDR3. J is TRBJ1-2 and V is TRBV28; 7 nucleotides line up with TRBD1. Germline V gene lookup returns CDR1 MDHEN and CDR2 SYDVKM. The CDR3 spans 13 residues. The junction had 4 bases not matched to a gene; V was cut back by 5 bases and J by 4 bases. For the CDR3, the DNA is TGTGCCAGCAGTCCCGGGACAGTCTATGGCTACACCTTC. This encodes CASSPGTVYGYTF.

This clone was recorded a few times. The chain joins TRBV4-3 to TRBJ2-2, with D perhaps matching TRBD1 (5 bases). The CDR3 is made up of 15 amino acids. CDR1 is LGHNA and CDR2 is YSLEER in the germline V gene. The V end lost 1 base, the J end lost 7 bases, and 13 bases lay between the germline ends. The DNA for the CDR3 is TGCGCCAGCAGCCAAGGGGCAGGGTGGCTCGGGGAGCTGTTTTTT. It is translated as CASSQGAGWLGELFF.

The chain couples TRBV10-3 to TRBJ2-7; D is perhaps TRBD2 (6 bases). The CDR3 consists of 14 residues. Germline V gives CDR1 ENHRY, CDR2 SYGVKD. V dropped 0 bases and J dropped 4 bases, with 10 bases sitting between them. CDR3 DNA: TGTGCCATCAGTGAGTCGCCGGGAGTGTACGAGCAGTACTTC. Translated: CAISESPGVYEQYF.

The sample holds a few counts of this clone. In nucleotides, the CDR3 is TGTGCCAGCAAGGAGGAATCCATGAACACTGAAGCTTTCTTT. Its translation is CASKEESMNTEAFF. The rearrangement uses TRBV2 and TRBJ1-1; D ambiguous. V lost 7 bases and J 0 bases, leaving 12 bases between the germline ends. The CDR3 has 14 amino acids. CDR1 and CDR2 from the germline V gene are SNHLY and FYNNEI.

The CDR3 is CASSPAVGGGSVGELFF. Written as DNA, the CDR3 is TGTGCCAGCAGCCCTGCAGTTGGCGGAGGGTCTGTCGGGGAGCTGTTTTTT. V and J are TRBV4-2 and TRBJ2-2; a possible D gene is TRBD2 (6 bases). This CDR3 spans 17 amino acids. V was trimmed by 4 bases and J by 7 bases, leaving 22 bases between them. CDR1 is LGHNA, CDR2 YNFKEQ, per germline.

The genes are TRBV28 and TRBJ2-7; D gene uncertain. V was trimmed by 2 bases and J by 4 bases, leaving 12 bases between them. This CDR3 has 14 amino acids. Germline V gene data show CDR1 as MDHEN and CDR2 as SYDVKM. The DNA of the CDR3 is TGTGCCAGCAGTTTAGACCCCGGTAGTTACGAGCAGTACTTC. Its protein product is CASSLDPGSYEQYF.

The CDR3 DNA sequence: TGTGCCAGCAATAAGCCCGGGACAGGGGGTACCGGGGAGCTGTTTTTT. Translation gives CASNKPGTGGTGELFF. The chain combines TRBV6-6 with TRBJ2-2; 11 positions match TRBD1. The CDR3 sequence is 16 residues long. V lost 7 bases and J lost 5; bases outside the gene matches: 9. Germline lookup yields CDR1 MNHNY and CDR2 SVGAGI (reference sequence).

This clone was recorded a few times. J is TRBJ2-3 and V is TRBV2; TRBD2 agrees at 9 bases. The CDR3 is made up of 14 amino acids. Germline V gives CDR1 SNHLY, CDR2 FYNNEI. The J segment lost 6 bases and the V segment lost 6 bases, leaving 7 bases of the junction unmatched. DNA of the CDR3: TGTGCCAGCAGATGGCGGGAGGGCTCGGATACGCAGTATTTT. Protein: CASRWREGSDTQYF.

The V and J genes are TRBV5-1 and TRBJ2-3; D unclear. V lost 0 bases and J lost 1, with 15 bases in between. This CDR3 is 17 amino acids long. Germline V CDR1 and CDR2: SGHRS, YFSETQ. CDR3 coding DNA: TGCGCCAGCAGCTTGGCCTTGGGTGCGGAGCGCACAGATACGCAGTATTTT. Amino acid sequence: CASSLALGAERTDTQYF.

This clone appeared a few times. The V and J genes are TRBV4-3 and TRBJ1-1, with unresolved D. The V end lost 1 base, the J end lost 6 bases, and 12 bases lay between the germline ends. The CDR3 runs to 14 residues. Per germline, CDR1 LGHNA and CDR2 YSLEER. This CDR3 reads CASSQVRRHPEAFF. The CDR3 DNA is TGCGCCAGCAGCCAAGTGCGCAGGCACCCTGAAGCTTTCTTT.

V gene TRBV28 combines with J gene TRBJ1-2; TRBD1 matches at 11 bases. Germline V gene sequence: CDR1 MDHEN, CDR2 SYDVKM. The CDR3 loop spans 20 amino acids. After removal of 6 bases from V and 1 base from J, the junction contained 19 bases not matched to a gene. CDR3 DNA sequence: TGTGCCAGCAGACGACTCGCCCTTAGGGACAGGGGGAAGGTTAACTATGGCTACACCTTC. Protein product: CASRRLALRDRGKVNYGYTF.

Worth noting for this clone: Other DNA sequences of this sample code for an identical CDR3. The gene calls are TRBV5-6 and TRBJ2-5; D is possibly TRBD1 (5 bases). V shed 0 bases and J shed 5 bases, with 8 bases lying between them. Germline assignment: CDR1 SGHDT and CDR2 YYEEEE. The CDR3 is 13 amino acids. As DNA, the CDR3 is TGTGCCAGCAGCTTGGTTGCAGGGGAGACCCAGTACTTC. It specifies CASSLVAGETQYF.

There are a few counts of this clone. The CDR3 protein is CASSLARIYEQYF. As DNA, the CDR3 is TGTGCCAGCAGCTTAGCCCGGATCTACGAGCAGTACTTC. The V gene is TRBV7-2, the J gene TRBJ2-7; no reliable D call. The CDR3 length is 13 residues. CDR1 is SGHTA and CDR2 is FQGNSA in the germline V gene. V was clipped by 0 bases and J by 3 bases, with 6 bases between them. Full variable domain (remainder filled in from reference TRBV7-2 and TRBJ2-7): GAGVSQSPSNKVTEKGKDVELRCDPISGHTALYWYRQSLGQGLEFLIYFQGNSAPDKSGLPSDRFSAERTGGSVSTLTIQRTQQEDSAVYLCASSLARIYEQYFGPGTRLTVT.

This clone came up a few times. The chain has TRBV4-2 and TRBJ2-5, with a weak D call TRBD2 (5 bases). V lost 4 bases to trimming and J lost 3 bases, with 15 bases between them. There are 15 residues in the CDR3. The V gene's germline CDR1 is LGHNA and CDR2 YNFKEQ. CDR3 in amino acids: CASSRSPRAEETQYF. CDR3 DNA sequence: TGTGCCAGCAGCCGCTCCCCGAGGGCTGAAGAGACCCAGTACTTC.

The chain couples TRBV5-4 to TRBJ2-1, with 8 positions matching TRBD1. CDR3 length: 16 amino acids. V shed 0 bases, J shed 8 bases, and the junction held 10 bases outside the gene matches. The V gene's germline CDR1 is SGHNT and CDR2 YYREEE (reference sequence). DNA of the CDR3: TGTGCCAGCAGCTTGGAACCAGGGGGCCGTGGCGATGAGCAGTTCTTC. It specifies CASSLEPGGRGDEQFF.

There are a few counts of this clone. This chain links TRBV29-1 with TRBJ2-7; the match to TRBD1 covers 10 bases. The length of the CDR3 is 15 residues. With 7 bases clipped from V and 7 bases from J, the junction kept 16 bases outside the gene matches. The V gene's germline CDR1 is SQVTM and CDR2 ANQGSEA. The CDR3 loop is CSALRGTGDRWEQYF. The DNA of the CDR3 is TGCAGCGCCCTGCGAGGGACAGGGGATCGTTGGGAGCAGTACTTC.

The CDR3 DNA follows: TGTGCCAGCAGCCCCGGGAGACAGCGTGAAAAACTGTTTTTT. Protein: CASSPGRQREKLFF. V usage is TRBV6-5 and J usage is TRBJ1-4; tentative D call: TRBD1 (5 bases). Trimming stripped 6 bases from V and 7 bases from J, with 15 bases between. Germline lookup yields CDR1 MNHEY and CDR2 SVGAGI. The CDR3 has 14 amino acids.

V and J are TRBV28 and TRBJ2-5, with D tentatively TRBD1 (7 bases). CDR3 length: 14 residues. Trimming cost V 2 bases and J 5 bases, with 12 bases left between them. Germline lookup yields CDR1 MDHEN and CDR2 SYDVKM. DNA of the CDR3: TGTGCCAGCAGTTTACCACAGGGGAGGGAGACCCAGTACTTC. Residues: CASSLPQGRETQYF.

This chain connects TRBV18 to TRBJ2-7; D uncertain. V was clipped by 6 bases and J by 6 bases, with 15 bases between them. Per the germline V gene, CDR1 is KGHSH and CDR2 is LQKENI. The CDR3 runs to 13 residues. The CDR3 coding sequence is TGTGCCAGCTCGCAGACTTCCCCCTCCGAGCAGTACTTC. Its translation: CASSQTSPSEQYF.

This clone has just a few counts. The rearrangement uses TRBV6-5 and TRBJ2-7; no reliable D call. CDR3 length equals 14 residues. Per the germline V gene, CDR1 is MNHEY and CDR2 is SVGAGI. V lost 0 bases and J 5 bases, leaving 11 bases between the germline ends. The CDR3 is CASSYSQFRDEQYF. DNA of the CDR3: TGTGCCAGCAGTTACTCGCAATTTCGCGACGAGCAGTACTTC.

This clone turned up a few times. The rearrangement joins TRBV5-1 to TRBJ2-5; a possible D gene is TRBD2 (5 bases). The CDR3 has 14 amino acids. Germline lookup yields CDR1 SGHRS and CDR2 YFSETQ. V lost 3 bases and J 5 bases, leaving 14 bases between the germline ends. CDR3 DNA sequence: TGCGCCAGCAGCTGGGGAAGAGAGCGGGAGACCCAGTACTTC. Its protein product is CASSWGRERETQYF.

V is TRBV6-1 and J is TRBJ1-5; tentatively, D is TRBD1 (6 bases). Trimming stripped 6 bases from V and 0 bases from J, with 12 bases between. The CDR3 sequence is 15 residues long. Germline CDR1 reads MNHNS; CDR2 reads SASEGT. DNA for the CDR3: TGTGCCAGCAGCCGACAGGTGGATAGCAATCAGCCCCAGCATTTT. This gives the protein CASSRQVDSNQPQHF.

This clone was detected only a few times. In DNA form, the CDR3 reads TGTGCCAGCAGCTTGGTTGGTTCGGCGGACAGACACCCAGGCAATGAGCAGTTCTTC. Translated, it gives CASSLVGSADRHPGNEQFF. V is TRBV5-4 and J is TRBJ2-1; maybe TRBD1 (6 bases). The germline V gene encodes CDR1 SGHNT and CDR2 YYREEE (reference sequence). This CDR3 is 19 amino acids long. The ends were cut back, 0 bases at V and 6 bases at J, with 25 bases in the middle. The full variable domain, its missing parts supplied by reference TRBV5-4 and TRBJ2-1, is ETGVTQSPTHLIKTRGQQVTLRCSSQSGHNTVSWYQQALGQGPQFIFQYYREEENGRGNFPPRFSGLQFPNYSSELNVNALELDDSALYLCASSLVGSADRHPGNEQFFGPGTRLTVL.

This chain links TRBV7-9 with TRBJ2-5; D tentatively reads TRBD1 or TRBD2 (5 bases each). The CDR3 totals 14 residues. With 1 base removed from V and 7 bases from J, the gap between germline ends came to 13 bases. Germline lookup yields CDR1 SEHNR and CDR2 FQNEAQ (reference sequence). The CDR3 sequence: CASSLGQLRGTQYF. CDR3 nucleotides: TGTGCCAGCAGCTTAGGACAGCTACGGGGGACCCAGTACTTC.

This chain connects TRBV7-9 to TRBJ1-2; a possible D gene is TRBD1 (5 bases). From germline, CDR1 is SEHNR and CDR2 FQNEAQ (reference sequence). The CDR3 totals 18 residues. The V gene lost 0 bases and the J gene lost 2 bases, with 19 bases spanning the gap. The CDR3 DNA is TGTGCCAGCAGCTTAGCGGGGCTGTCAGGAGCTTCGAACTATGGCTACACCTTC. Its translation: CASSLAGLSGASNYGYTF.

The genes are TRBV5-4 and TRBJ2-2; 7 bases map to TRBD1. The CDR3 has 15 residues. With V trimmed by 5 bases and J by 2 bases, 6 bases remained unmatched. Per germline, CDR1 SGHNT and CDR2 YYREEE (reference sequence). CDR3 residues: CASRTGTDNTGELFF. The CDR3, as DNA: TGTGCCAGCAGGACCGGGACAGATAACACCGGGGAGCTGTTTTTT.

The chain employs TRBV14 and TRBJ1-2, with D perhaps matching TRBD1 (6 bases). V lost 4 bases, J lost 13 bases, and 19 bases lay in between. CDR3 length: 13 residues. Germline V lookup: CDR1 SGHDN, CDR2 FVKESK. As DNA, the CDR3 is TGTGCCAGCAGCCCCATTGACCACAGGGTAACCACCTTC. Translation gives CASSPIDHRVTTF.

V and J are TRBV4-2 and TRBJ2-1; 12 nucleotides align to TRBD2. J was trimmed by 10 bases and V by 2 bases; bases with no gene match: 9. The CDR3 extends over 16 amino acids. Looked up from germline, CDR1 is LGHNA and CDR2 is YNFKEQ. The CDR3 reads CASSQSRLAGEHEQFF. The DNA of the CDR3 is TGTGCCAGCAGCCAATCGCGACTAGCGGGAGAGCACGAGCAGTTCTTC.

The chain combines TRBV28 with TRBJ2-5; tentatively, D is TRBD1 (6 bases). The CDR3 length is 12 residues. V was cut by 4 bases and J by 4 bases, with 7 bases left in between. Germline CDR1 MDHEN, CDR2 SYDVKM. CDR3 sequence reads: CASSSQGETQYF. CDR3 DNA: TGTGCCAGCAGTTCACAGGGAGAGACCCAGTACTTC.